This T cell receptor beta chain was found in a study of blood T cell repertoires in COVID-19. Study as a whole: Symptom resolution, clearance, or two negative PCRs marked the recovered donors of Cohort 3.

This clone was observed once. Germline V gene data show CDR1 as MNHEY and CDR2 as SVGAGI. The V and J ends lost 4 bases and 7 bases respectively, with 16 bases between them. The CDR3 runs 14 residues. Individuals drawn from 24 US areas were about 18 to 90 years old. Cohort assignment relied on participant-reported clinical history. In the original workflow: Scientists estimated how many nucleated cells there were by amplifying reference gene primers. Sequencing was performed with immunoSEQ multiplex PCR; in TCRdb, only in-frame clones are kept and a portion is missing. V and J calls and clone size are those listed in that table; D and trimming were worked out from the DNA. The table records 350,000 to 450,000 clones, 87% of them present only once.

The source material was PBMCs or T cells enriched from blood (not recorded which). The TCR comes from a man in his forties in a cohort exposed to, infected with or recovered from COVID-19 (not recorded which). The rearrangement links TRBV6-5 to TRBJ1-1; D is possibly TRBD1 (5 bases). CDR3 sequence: CASSSGGTGIEAFF. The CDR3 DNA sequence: TGTGCCAGCAGTTCAGGAGGGACTGGTATTGAAGCTTTCTTT.